These 14 T cell receptor beta chains came from one sample sequenced in a study of OX40 agonist ivuxolimab in advanced cancers. Library preparation employed the immunoSEQ multiplex PCR assay. As stored in TCRdb, this immuneACCESS dataset retains in-frame rearrangements with V and J assigned. A fraction of the clones does not appear; measured against another copy, unresolved V genes explain less than half of the discrepancy, and the remainder lacks a known reason. Recorded for this sample are about 100,000 clones; 89% of them occurred a single time. Approximately 0.15% of the sample is taken by the ten largest. Sequencing used CD4+ or CD8+ T cells sorted from blood, obtained in a trial of the OX40 agonist ivuxolimab. All receptors come from an adult with an advanced solid tumor such as melanoma, head and neck, liver or kidney cancer.

Regarding this clone: Its ends do not fully match the called genes, so a read error is possible. The J gene is TRBJ2-7, the V gene TRBV7-6; 7 nucleotides align to TRBD2. The CDR3 is made up of 13 amino acids. Germline assignment: CDR1 SGHVS and CDR2 FNYEAQ. CDR3 loop: CASSLAASYEQYF. For the CDR3, the DNA is TGTGCCAGCAGCCTAGCGGCCTCCTACGAGCAGTACTTC.

CDR3 region: CASSAIRTGTNNEQFF. CDR3 nucleotide sequence: TGTGCCAGTAGTGCAATCAGGACAGGGACAAACAATGAGCAGTTCTTC. The chain is built from TRBV19 and TRBJ2-1, with 8 bases aligning to TRBD1. Germline V CDR1 and CDR2: LNHDA, SQIVND (reference sequence). V lost 5 bases, J lost 5 bases, and 11 bases stayed unmatched. The length of the CDR3 is 16 residues.

The chain uses TRBV5-1 and TRBJ2-6; TRBD1 is a possible D gene (6 bases). Trimming cost V 2 bases and J 0 bases, with 12 bases left between them. The germline CDR1 and CDR2 sequences are SGHRS and YFSETQ. The CDR3 runs to 17 residues. The CDR3 reads CASSFSGQNSGANVLTF. The CDR3 DNA reads TGCGCCAGCAGCTTTTCGGGACAAAACTCTGGGGCCAACGTCCTGACTTTC.

The V call is TRBV6-5, the J call TRBJ1-1, with D unresolved. V lost 6 bases, J lost 1 base, and 9 bases lay in between. CDR3 length equals 13 residues. Germline V gene lookup returns CDR1 MNHEY and CDR2 SVGAGI. This chain's CDR3 is CASRKVENTEAFF. DNA of the CDR3: TGTGCCAGCAGGAAGGTAGAGAACACTGAAGCTTTCTTT.

The rearrangement uses TRBV7-9 and TRBJ1-4, with 8 bases lining up with TRBD1. V was pared by 1 base and J by 3 bases, with 7 bases of the junction left unmatched. Germline loops: CDR1 SEHNR, CDR2 FQNEAQ (reference sequence). The CDR3 sequence is 17 residues long. The CDR3, as DNA: TGTGCCAGCAGCTTAGTAGGCAGGGGGCGAGCTAATGAAAAACTGTTTTTT. It is translated as CASSLVGRGRANEKLFF.

A few counts support this clone. In nucleotides, the CDR3 is TGCGCCAGCAGCGAAATGACAGATTCACCCCTCCACTTT. Protein product: CASSEMTDSPLHF. The V call is TRBV5-1, the J call TRBJ1-6; TRBD1 might be the D (5 bases). The V gene's germline CDR1 is SGHRS and CDR2 YFSETQ. The CDR3 is 13 amino acids. Trimming pared 4 bases from V and 8 bases from J, leaving 10 bases between.

The V gene is TRBV10-2, the J gene TRBJ2-3; D possibly uses TRBD1 or TRBD2 (5 bases each). Germline values: CDR1 WSHSY, CDR2 SAAADI. V shed 6 bases and J shed 8 bases, with 21 bases lying between them. CDR3 length: 15 residues. This chain's CDR3 is CASSMGRGVGVTQYF. CDR3 nucleotides: TGCGCCAGCAGCATGGGACGAGGAGTGGGGGTTACGCAGTATTTT.

The V and J genes are TRBV6-5 and TRBJ1-3; no clear D. The CDR3 has 13 amino acids. Trimming took 6 bases from V and 3 from J, leaving 9 bases between them. The germline CDR1 and CDR2 sequences are MNHEY and SVGAGI. This chain's CDR3 is CASRKTGGNTIYF. In nucleotides, the CDR3 is TGTGCCAGCAGAAAGACTGGTGGAAACACCATATATTTT.

The chain uses TRBV6-6 and TRBJ2-7; D may match TRBD1 or TRBD2 (5 bases each). V lost 4 bases and J 2 bases, leaving 15 bases between the germline ends. CDR1 and CDR2 (germline): MNHNY, SVGAGI (reference sequence). This CDR3 has 15 residues. CDR3 sequence: CASSSRDPGTYEQYF. DNA for the CDR3: TGTGCCAGCAGTTCCCGGGACCCCGGGACCTACGAGCAGTACTTC.

The V gene is TRBV5-1, the J gene TRBJ1-3; D may be TRBD1 (5 bases). Trimming stripped 5 bases from V and 8 bases from J, with 14 bases between. Germline CDR1 is SGHRS and CDR2 is YFSETQ. The CDR3 runs to 13 residues. The CDR3 loop reads CASRTALEDTIYF. Written as DNA, the CDR3 is TGCGCCAGCAGGACAGCGCTCGAGGACACCATATATTTT.

The rearrangement uses TRBV19 and TRBJ2-7; no clear D. The CDR3 length is 13 residues. Trimming removed 3 bases from V and 3 bases from J, with 9 bases in between. Germline V gene lookup returns CDR1 LNHDA and CDR2 SQIVND (reference sequence). CDR3 DNA: TGTGCCAGTAGTATTAATGACAACTACGAGCAGTACTTC. Encoded protein: CASSINDNYEQYF.

V gene TRBV5-1 combines with J gene TRBJ2-3; TRBD1 agrees at 9 bases. CDR3 length: 15 residues. Germline CDR1 reads SGHRS; CDR2 reads YFSETQ. After removal of 6 bases from V and 3 bases from J, the junction contained 8 bases not matched to a gene. The CDR3 sequence: CASTYGTGWTDTQYF. The CDR3 DNA follows: TGCGCCAGCACCTACGGGACAGGGTGGACAGATACGCAGTATTTT. The whole variable domain, remainder taken from reference TRBV5-1 and TRBJ2-3, is KAGVTQTPRYLIKTRGQQVTLSCSPISGHRSVSWYQQTPGQGLQFLFEYFSETQRNKGNFPGRFSGRQFSNSRSEMNVSTLELGDSALYLCASTYGTGWTDTQYFGPGTRLTVL.

This CDR3 reads CASSVAALAGGYTF. The CDR3 DNA is TGTGCCAGCAGCGTAGCGGCCCTGGCTGGCGGCTACACCTTC. The chain employs TRBV9 and TRBJ1-2, with D unresolved. V dropped 0 bases and J dropped 8 bases, with 14 bases sitting between them. The CDR3 consists of 14 residues. The germline CDR1 and CDR2 sequences are SGDLS and YYNGEE. The variable domain in full, completed from reference TRBV9 and TRBJ1-2, reads DSGVTQTPKHLITATGQRVTLRCSPRSGDLSVYWYQQSLDQGLQFLIQYYNGEERAKGNILERFSAQQFPDLHSELNLSSLELGDSALYFCASSVAALAGGYTFGSGTRLTVV.

V gene TRBV11-2 combines with J gene TRBJ2-2; 9 bases agree with TRBD1. The V segment lost 6 bases and the J segment 2 bases; nucleotides outside the gene matches: 7. CDR1 is SGHAT, CDR2 FQNNGV, per germline. The CDR3 loop spans 16 amino acids. The chain's CDR3 is CASSFGTGINTGELFF. In nucleotides, the CDR3 is TGTGCCAGCAGTTTCGGGACAGGGATAAACACCGGGGAGCTGTTTTTT.